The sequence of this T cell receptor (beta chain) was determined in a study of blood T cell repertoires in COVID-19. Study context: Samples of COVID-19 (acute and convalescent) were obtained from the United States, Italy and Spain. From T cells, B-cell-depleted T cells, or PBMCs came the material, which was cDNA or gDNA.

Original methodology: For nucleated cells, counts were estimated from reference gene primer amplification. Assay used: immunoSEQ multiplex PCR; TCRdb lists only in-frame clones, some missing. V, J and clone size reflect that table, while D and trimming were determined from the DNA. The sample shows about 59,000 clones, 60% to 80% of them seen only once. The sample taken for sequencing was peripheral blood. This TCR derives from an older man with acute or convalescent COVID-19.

In DNA form, the CDR3 reads TGTGCCATCAGGACGGACAGGGGGAACACCGGGGAGCTGTTTTTT. Translation gives CAIRTDRGNTGELFF. The gene calls are TRBV10-3 and TRBJ2-2, with 9 bases identical to TRBD1. V lost 6 bases, J lost 1 base, and 3 bases stayed unmatched. Germline values: CDR1 ENHRY, CDR2 SYGVKD. The CDR3 sequence is 15 residues long.